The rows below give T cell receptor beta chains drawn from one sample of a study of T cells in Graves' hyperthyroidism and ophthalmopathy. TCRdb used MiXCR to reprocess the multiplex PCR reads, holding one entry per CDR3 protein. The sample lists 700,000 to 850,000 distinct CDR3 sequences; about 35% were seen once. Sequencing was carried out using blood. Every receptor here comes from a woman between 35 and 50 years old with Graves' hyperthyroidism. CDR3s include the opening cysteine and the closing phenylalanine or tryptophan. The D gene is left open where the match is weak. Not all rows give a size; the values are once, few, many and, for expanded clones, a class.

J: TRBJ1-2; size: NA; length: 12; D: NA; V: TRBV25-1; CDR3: CASARDMFGYTF; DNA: TGTGCCAGCGCCCGGGACATGTTTGGCTACACCTTC
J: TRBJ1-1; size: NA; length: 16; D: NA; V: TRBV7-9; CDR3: CASSWGYPGVNTEAFF; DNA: TGCGCCAGCAGCTGGGGCTACCCAGGGGTTAACACTGAAGCTTTCTTT
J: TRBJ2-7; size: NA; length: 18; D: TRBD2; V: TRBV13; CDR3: CASSFEPGLAGLSYEQYF; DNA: TGTGCCAGCAGTTTCGAGCCGGGACTAGCGGGCCTTTCCTACGAGCAGTACTTC
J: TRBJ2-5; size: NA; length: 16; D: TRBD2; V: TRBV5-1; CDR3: CASSPTGTSSQETQYF; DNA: TGCGCCAGCAGCCCGACCGGGACTAGCTCGCAAGAGACCCAGTACTTC
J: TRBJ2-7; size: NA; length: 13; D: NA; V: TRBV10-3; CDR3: CASKSPPVREQYF; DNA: TGTGCCAGCAAGTCCCCTCCTGTGAGGGAGCAGTACTTC
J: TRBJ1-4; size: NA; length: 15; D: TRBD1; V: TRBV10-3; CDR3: CAISEKVDRDEKLFF; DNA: TGTGCCATCAGTGAGAAAGTGGACAGGGACGAAAAACTGTTTTTT
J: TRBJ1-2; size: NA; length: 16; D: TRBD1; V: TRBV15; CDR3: CATSSSEGQGSYGYTF; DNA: TGTGCCACCAGCAGTTCGGAAGGACAGGGGTCCTATGGCTACACCTTC
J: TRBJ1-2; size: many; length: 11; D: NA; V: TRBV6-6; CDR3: CASSYLYGYTF; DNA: TGTGCCAGCAGTTACCTTTATGGCTACACCTTC
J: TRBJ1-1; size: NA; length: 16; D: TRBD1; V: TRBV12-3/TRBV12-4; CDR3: CASSRSPGQGVTVAFF; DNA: TGTGCCAGCAGCCGTTCTCCCGGACAGGGGGTCACTGTAGCTTTCTTT
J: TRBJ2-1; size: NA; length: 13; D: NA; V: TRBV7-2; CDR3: CASSEQHWGEQFF; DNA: TGTGCCAGCAGTGAGCAACACTGGGGTGAGCAGTTCTTC
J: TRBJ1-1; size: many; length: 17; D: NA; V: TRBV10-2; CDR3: CASSSTLLGTTGAEAFF; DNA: TGCGCCAGCAGTTCTACGCTCTTAGGCACCACCGGAGCTGAAGCTTTCTTT
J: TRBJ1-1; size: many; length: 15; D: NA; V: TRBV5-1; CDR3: CASSSGRSSDTEAFF; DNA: TGCGCCAGCAGCTCGGGTCGATCCAGTGACACTGAAGCTTTCTTT
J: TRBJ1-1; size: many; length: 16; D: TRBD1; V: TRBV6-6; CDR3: CASSYTTGRINTEAFF; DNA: TGTGCCAGCAGTTATACGACAGGGCGTATTAACACTGAAGCTTTCTTT
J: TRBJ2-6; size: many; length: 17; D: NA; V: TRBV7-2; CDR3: CASSLNALGHGANVLTF; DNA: TGTGCCAGCAGCTTAAATGCACTAGGGCACGGGGCCAACGTCCTGACTTTC
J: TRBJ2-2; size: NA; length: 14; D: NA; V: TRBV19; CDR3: CASTIPGRTGELFF; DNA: TGTGCCAGTACCATTCCGGGGAGGACAGGGGAGCTGTTTTTT
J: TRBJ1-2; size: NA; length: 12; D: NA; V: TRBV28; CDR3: CASRREGYGYTF; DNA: TGTGCCAGCAGACGGGAAGGCTATGGCTACACCTTC
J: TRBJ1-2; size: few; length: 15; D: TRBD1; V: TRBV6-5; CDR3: CASSRGGQSNYGYTF; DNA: TGTGCCAGCAGCAGGGGGGGACAGTCTAACTATGGCTACACCTTC
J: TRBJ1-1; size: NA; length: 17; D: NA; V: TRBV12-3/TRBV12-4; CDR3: CASSAQIIGTLNTEAFF; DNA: TGTGCCAGCAGCGCCCAGATCATCGGGACATTGAACACTGAAGCTTTCTTT
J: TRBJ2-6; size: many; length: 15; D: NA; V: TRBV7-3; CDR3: CASSGGSSGANVLTF; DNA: TGTGCCAGCAGTGGGGGGAGCTCTGGGGCCAACGTCCTGACTTTC
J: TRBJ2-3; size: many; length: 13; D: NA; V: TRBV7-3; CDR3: CASATGYTDTQYF; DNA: TGTGCCAGCGCCACTGGGTACACAGATACGCAGTATTTT
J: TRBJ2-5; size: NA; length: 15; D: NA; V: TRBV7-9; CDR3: CASSVGLGGGETQYF; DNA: TGTGCCAGCAGCGTAGGATTAGGGGGAGGAGAGACCCAGTACTTC
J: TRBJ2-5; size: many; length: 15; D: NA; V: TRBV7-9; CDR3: CASSLAEVELETQYF; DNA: TGTGCCAGCAGCTTAGCGGAAGTTGAATTGGAGACCCAGTACTTC
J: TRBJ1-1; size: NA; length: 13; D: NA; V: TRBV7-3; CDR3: CASSPYMVTEAFF; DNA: TGTGCCAGCAGCCCTTACATGGTTACTGAAGCTTTCTTT
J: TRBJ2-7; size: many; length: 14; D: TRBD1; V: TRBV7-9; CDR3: CASSPPGQTYEQYF; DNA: TGTGCCAGCAGCCCCCCGGGACAGACCTACGAGCAGTACTTC
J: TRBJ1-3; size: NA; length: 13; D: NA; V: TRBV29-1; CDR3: CSLALHSGNTIYF; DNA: TGCAGCTTAGCGCTGCACTCTGGAAACACCATATATTTT
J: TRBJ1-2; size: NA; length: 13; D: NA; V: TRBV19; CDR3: CASSIDLSYGYTF; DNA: TGTGCCAGTAGTATAGATTTGAGCTATGGCTACACCTTC
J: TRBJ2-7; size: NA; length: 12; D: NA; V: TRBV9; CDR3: CASSVAGNEQYF; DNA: TGTGCCAGCAGCGTAGCGGGAAACGAGCAGTACTTC
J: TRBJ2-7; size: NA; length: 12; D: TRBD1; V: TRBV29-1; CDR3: CSAGQDSYEQYF; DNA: TGCAGCGCTGGACAGGACTCCTACGAGCAGTACTTC
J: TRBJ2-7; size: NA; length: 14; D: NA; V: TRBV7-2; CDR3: CASSLNMGTVEQYF; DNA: TGTGCCAGCAGCTTAAATATGGGGACTGTCGAGCAGTACTTC
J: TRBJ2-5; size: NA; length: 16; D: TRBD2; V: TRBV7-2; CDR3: CASSSGVAGGQETQYF; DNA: TGTGCCAGCAGCTCTGGGGTAGCGGGGGGTCAAGAGACCCAGTACTTC
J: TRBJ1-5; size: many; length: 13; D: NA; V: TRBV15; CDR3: CATSRDRSQPQHF; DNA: TGTGCCACCAGCAGAGACCGAAGTCAGCCCCAGCATTTT
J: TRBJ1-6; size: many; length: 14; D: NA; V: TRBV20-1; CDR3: CSIRQAKTNSPLHF; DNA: TGCAGTATCAGGCAGGCGAAAACAAATTCACCCCTCCACTTT
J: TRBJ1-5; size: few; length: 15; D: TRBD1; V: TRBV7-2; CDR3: CASSNDRGWGQPQHF; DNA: TGTGCCAGCAGCAACGACAGGGGCTGGGGGCAGCCCCAGCATTTT
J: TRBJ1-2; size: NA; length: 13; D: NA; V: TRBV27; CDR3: CASSISPGRGYTF; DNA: TGTGCCAGCTCAATATCACCAGGGCGAGGCTACACCTTC
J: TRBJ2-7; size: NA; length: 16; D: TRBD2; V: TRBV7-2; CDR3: CASSLSGGRADYEQYF; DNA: TGTGCCAGCAGCTTATCAGGCGGGAGGGCCGACTACGAGCAGTACTTC
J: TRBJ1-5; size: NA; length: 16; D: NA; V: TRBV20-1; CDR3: CSAWADRGKHNQPQHF; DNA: TGCAGTGCTTGGGCCGACAGAGGAAAACACAATCAGCCCCAGCATTTT
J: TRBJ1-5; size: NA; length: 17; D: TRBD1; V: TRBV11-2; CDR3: CASSAQDRGTRNRPQHF; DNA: TGTGCCAGCAGTGCCCAGGACAGGGGAACAAGAAATCGGCCCCAGCATTTT
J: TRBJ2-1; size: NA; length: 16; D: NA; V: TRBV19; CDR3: CASSIDRAGRYNEQFF; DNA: TGTGCCAGTAGTATCGATCGGGCGGGACGATACAATGAGCAGTTCTTC
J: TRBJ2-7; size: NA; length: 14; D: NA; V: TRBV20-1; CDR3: CSARGAKGMNEQYF; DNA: TGCAGTGCTAGAGGAGCCAAGGGGATGAACGAGCAGTACTTC
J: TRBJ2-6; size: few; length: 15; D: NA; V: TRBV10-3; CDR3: CAISAAASGANVLTF; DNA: TGTGCCATCAGTGCCGCGGCCTCTGGGGCCAACGTCCTGACTTTC
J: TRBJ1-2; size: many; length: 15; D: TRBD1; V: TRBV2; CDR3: CASSVQGAGRGGYTF; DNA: TGTGCCAGCAGTGTACAGGGGGCAGGGAGGGGTGGCTACACCTTC
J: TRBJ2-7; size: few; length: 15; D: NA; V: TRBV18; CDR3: CASSPPSPSKDEQYF; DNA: TGTGCCAGCTCACCACCTTCGCCTAGCAAGGACGAGCAGTACTTC
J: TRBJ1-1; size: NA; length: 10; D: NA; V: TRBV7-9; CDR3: CAVSIGEAFF; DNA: TGTGCCGTAAGCATCGGTGAAGCTTTCTTT
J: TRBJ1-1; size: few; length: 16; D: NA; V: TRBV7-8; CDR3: CASSQDTGRMNTEAFF; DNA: TGTGCCAGCAGCCAAGACACCGGACGGATGAACACTGAAGCTTTCTTT
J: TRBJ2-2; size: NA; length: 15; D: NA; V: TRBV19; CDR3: CASNPEGRSTGELFF; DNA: TGTGCCAGTAACCCCGAGGGGCGGTCCACCGGGGAGCTGTTTTTT